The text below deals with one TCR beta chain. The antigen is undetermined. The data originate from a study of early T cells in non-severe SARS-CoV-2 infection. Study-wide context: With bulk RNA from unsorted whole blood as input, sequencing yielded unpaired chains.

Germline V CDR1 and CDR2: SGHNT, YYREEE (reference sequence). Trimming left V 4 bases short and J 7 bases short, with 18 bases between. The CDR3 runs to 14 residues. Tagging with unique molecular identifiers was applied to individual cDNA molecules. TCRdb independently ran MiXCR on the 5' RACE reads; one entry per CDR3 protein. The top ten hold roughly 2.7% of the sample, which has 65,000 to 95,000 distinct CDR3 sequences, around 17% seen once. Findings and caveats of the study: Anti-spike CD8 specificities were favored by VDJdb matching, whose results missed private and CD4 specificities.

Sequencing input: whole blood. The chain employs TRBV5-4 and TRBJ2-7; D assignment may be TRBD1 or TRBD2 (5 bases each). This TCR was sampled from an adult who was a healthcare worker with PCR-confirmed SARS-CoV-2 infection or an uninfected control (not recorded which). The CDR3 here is CASSMLGPSGEQYF. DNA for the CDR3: TGTGCCAGCAGCATGTTGGGACCTTCGGGGGAGCAGTACTTC.